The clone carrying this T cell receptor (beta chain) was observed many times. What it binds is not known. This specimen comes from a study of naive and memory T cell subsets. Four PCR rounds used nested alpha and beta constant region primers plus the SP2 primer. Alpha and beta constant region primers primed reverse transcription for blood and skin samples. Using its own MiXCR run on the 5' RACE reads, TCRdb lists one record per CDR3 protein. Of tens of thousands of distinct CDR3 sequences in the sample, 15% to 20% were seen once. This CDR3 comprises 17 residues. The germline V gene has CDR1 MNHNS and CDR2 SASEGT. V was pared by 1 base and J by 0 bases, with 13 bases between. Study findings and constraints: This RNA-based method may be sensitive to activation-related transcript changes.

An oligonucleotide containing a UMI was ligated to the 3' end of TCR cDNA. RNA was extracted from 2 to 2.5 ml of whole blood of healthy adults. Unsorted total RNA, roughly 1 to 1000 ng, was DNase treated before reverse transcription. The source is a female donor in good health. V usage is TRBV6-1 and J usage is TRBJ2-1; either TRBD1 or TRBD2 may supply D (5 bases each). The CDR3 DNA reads TGTGCCAGCAGTGAAGATTTGGGGGTTGGCTCCTACAATGAGCAGTTCTTC. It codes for CASSEDLGVGSYNEQFF.